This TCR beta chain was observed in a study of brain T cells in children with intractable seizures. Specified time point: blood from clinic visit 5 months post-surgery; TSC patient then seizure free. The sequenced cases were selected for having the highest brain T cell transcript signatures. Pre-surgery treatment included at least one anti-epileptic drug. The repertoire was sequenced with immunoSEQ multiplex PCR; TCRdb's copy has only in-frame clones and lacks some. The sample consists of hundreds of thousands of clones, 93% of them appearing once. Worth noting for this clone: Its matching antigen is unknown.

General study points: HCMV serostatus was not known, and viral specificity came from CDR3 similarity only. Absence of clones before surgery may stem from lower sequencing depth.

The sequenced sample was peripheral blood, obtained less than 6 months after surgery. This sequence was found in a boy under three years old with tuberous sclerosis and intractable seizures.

Here the CDR3 reads CASSADRGRFSDTQYF. CDR3 bases: TGTGCCAGCAGCGCCGACAGGGGGAGGTTCTCAGATACGCAGTATTTT. The gene calls are TRBV9 and TRBJ2-3, with 9 bases identical to TRBD1. From germline, CDR1 is SGDLS and CDR2 YYNGEE. This CDR3 contains 16 residues. V lost 3 bases, J lost 4 bases, and 9 bases stayed unmatched.